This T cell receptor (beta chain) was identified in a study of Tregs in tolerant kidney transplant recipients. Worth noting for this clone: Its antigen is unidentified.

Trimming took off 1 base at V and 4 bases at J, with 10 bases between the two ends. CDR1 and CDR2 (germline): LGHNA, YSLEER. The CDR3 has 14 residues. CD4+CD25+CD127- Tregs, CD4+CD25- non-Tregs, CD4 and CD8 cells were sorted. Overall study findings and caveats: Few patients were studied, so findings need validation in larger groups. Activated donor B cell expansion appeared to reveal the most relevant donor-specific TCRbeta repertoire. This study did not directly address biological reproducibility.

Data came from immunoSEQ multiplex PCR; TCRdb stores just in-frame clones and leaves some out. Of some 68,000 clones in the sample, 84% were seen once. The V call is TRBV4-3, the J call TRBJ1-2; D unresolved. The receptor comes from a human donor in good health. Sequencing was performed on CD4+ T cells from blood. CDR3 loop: CASSQVPRSYGYTF. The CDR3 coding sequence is TGCGCCAGCAGCCAAGTCCCCAGATCCTATGGCTACACCTTC.